This TCR beta chain was identified in a study of OX40 agonist ivuxolimab in advanced cancers. In the study overall: Ivuxolimab is an agonistic anti-OX40 (CD134) antibody, and patients were treated with it.

Deletions cut 4 bases from V and 1 base from J, with 7 bases between. This CDR3 comprises 13 residues. CDR1 and CDR2 from the germline V gene are SNHLY and FYNNEI. Study-wide results and caveats: The average count of expanded clones was higher among CD8+ T cells than among CD4+. At 0.1 to 3.0 mg/kg and by week 6, clonal expansion occurred in CD4+ and CD8+ blood T cells.

Measured with immunoSEQ multiplex PCR; TCRdb has only the in-frame clones, and not every one. The table shows 37,000 or so clones, with approximately 86% occurring only once. A note on this clone: Its antigen is unknown.

Specimen: CD4+ or CD8+ T cells sorted from blood, collected in a trial of the OX40 agonist ivuxolimab. This chain uses TRBV2 with TRBJ2-5, with unresolved D. This clonotype was sampled from an adult with an advanced solid tumor such as melanoma, head and neck, liver or kidney cancer. CDR3 nucleotides: TGTGCCAGCAGTGGGCGATCCCAAGAGACCCAGTACTTC. This encodes CASSGRSQETQYF.